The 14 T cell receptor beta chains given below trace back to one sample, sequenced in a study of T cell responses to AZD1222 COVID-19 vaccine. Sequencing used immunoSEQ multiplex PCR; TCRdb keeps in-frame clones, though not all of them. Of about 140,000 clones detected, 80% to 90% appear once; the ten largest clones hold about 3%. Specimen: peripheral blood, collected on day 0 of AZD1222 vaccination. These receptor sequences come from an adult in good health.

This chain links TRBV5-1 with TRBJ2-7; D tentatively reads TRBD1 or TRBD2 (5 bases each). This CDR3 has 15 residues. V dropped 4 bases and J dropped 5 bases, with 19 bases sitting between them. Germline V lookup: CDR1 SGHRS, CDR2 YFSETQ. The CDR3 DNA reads TGCGCCAGCAGCCCGGGGACGGGGACCTTACACGAGCAGTACTTC. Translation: CASSPGTGTLHEQYF.

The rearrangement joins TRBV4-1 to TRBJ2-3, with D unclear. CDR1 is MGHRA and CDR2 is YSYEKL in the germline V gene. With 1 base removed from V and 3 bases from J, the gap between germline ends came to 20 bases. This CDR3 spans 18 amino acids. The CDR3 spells CASSQAAFPREVTDTQYF. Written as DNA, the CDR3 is TGCGCCAGCAGCCAAGCGGCTTTTCCCCGTGAGGTTACAGATACGCAGTATTTT.

The CDR3, as DNA: TGTGCCACCAGCAGACCACAGGACAGGGGAAAAGGCACAGATACGCAGTATTTT. Protein sequence: CATSRPQDRGKGTDTQYF. This chain uses TRBV15 with TRBJ2-3, with 9 bases that match TRBD1. Germline V gives CDR1 LNHNV, CDR2 YYDKDF (reference sequence). V dropped 2 bases and J dropped 1; count of bases not matched to a gene: 10. There are 18 residues in the CDR3.

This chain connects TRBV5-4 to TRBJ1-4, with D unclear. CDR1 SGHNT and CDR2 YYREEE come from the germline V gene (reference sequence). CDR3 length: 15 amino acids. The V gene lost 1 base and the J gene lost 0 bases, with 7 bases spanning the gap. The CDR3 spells CASSLWRTTNEKLFF. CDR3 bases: TGTGCCAGCAGCTTGTGGCGGACAACTAATGAAAAACTGTTTTTT.

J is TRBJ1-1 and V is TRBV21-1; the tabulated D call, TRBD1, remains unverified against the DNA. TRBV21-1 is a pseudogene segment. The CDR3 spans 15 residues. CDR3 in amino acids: CASSRPDRADTEAFF. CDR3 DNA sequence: TGTGCCAGCAGCAGACCGGACAGGGCGGACACTGAAGCTTTCTTT.

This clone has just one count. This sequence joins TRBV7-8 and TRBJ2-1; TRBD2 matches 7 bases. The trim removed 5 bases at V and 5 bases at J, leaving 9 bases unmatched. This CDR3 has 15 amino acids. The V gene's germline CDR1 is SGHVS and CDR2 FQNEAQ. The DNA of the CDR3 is TGTGCCAGCAGCCTGTCCCGAGCGGGAAACAATGAGCAGTTCTTC. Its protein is CASSLSRAGNNEQFF.

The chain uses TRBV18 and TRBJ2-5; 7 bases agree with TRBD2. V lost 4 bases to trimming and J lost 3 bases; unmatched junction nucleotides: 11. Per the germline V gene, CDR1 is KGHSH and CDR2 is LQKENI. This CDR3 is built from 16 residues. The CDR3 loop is CASSLTPGTKKETQYF. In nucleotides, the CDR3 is TGTGCCAGCTCACTTACCCCCGGGACTAAAAAAGAGACCCAGTACTTC.

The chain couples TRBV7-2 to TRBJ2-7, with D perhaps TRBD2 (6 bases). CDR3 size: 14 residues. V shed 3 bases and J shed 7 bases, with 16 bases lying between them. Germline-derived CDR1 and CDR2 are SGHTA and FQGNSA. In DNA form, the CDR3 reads TGTGCCAGCAGCTTTCAAGGACTAATTGGGGAGCAGTACTTC. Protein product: CASSFQGLIGEQYF.

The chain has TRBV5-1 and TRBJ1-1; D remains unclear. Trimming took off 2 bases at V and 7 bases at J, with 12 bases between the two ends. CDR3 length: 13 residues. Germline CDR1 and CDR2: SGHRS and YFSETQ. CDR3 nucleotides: TGCGCCAGCAGCTTAATAGTAAGCCGTGAAGCTTTCTTT. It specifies CASSLIVSREAFF.

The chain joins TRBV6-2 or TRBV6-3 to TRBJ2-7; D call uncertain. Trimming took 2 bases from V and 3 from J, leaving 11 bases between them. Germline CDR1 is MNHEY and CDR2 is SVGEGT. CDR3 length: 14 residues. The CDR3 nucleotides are TGTGCCAGCAGTTACCCCACAGTGAACTACGAGCAGTACTTC. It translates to CASSYPTVNYEQYF.

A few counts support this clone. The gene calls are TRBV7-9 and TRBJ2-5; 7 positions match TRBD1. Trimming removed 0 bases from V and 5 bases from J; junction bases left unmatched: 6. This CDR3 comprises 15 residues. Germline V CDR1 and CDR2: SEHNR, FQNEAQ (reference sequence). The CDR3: CASSLARQGAETQYF. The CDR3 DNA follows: TGTGCCAGCAGCTTAGCTCGACAGGGAGCGGAGACCCAGTACTTC.

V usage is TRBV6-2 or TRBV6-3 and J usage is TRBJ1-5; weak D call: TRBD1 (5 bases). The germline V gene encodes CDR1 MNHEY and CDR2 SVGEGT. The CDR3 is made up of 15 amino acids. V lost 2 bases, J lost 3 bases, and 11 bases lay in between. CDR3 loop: CASSYQAGPNQPQHF. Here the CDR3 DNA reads TGTGCCAGCAGTTACCAGGCGGGGCCCAATCAGCCCCAGCATTTT.

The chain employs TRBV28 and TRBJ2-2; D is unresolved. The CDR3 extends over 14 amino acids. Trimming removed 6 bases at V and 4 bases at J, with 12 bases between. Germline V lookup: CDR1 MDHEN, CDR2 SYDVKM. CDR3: CASSRRWVTGELFF. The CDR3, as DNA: TGTGCCAGCAGCCGAAGGTGGGTCACCGGGGAGCTGTTTTTT. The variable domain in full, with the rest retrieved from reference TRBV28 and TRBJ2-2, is DVKVTQSSRYLVKRTGEKVFLECVQDMDHENMFWYRQDPGLGLRLIYFSYDVKMKEKGDIPEGYSVSREKKERFSLILESASTNQTSMYLCASSRRWVTGELFFGEGSRLTVL.

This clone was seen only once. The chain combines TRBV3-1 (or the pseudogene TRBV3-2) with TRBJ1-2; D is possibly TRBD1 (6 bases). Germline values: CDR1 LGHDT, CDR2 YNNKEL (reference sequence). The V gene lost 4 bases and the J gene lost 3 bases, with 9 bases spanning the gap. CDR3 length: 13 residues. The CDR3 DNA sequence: TGTGCCAGCAGCCCGGACAGAGACTATGGCTACACCTTC. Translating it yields CASSPDRDYGYTF.